The 11 T cell receptor beta chains below come from one sample, sequenced in a study of human T cells and chemical hapten exposure. TCRdb re-called the RACE reads through MiXCR, storing one row per CDR3 protein. The table shows tens of thousands of distinct CDR3 sequences, with around 10% occurring only once. The sample's time point: patch test 2, 6 weeks after DPC sensitization. Treatment here: therapeutic diphenylcyclopropenone sensitization with weekly scalp DPC. Sequences were derived from whole blood, sampled in connection with sensitization to the hapten diphenylcyclopropenone (DPC). These receptors all come from a woman aged 45 to 65 with alopecia areata. Some clones in this sample may be carry-over from other donors' samples.

The table lists this clonotype with many counts. V usage is TRBV2 and J usage is TRBJ2-3; 10 nucleotides match TRBD2. The V gene end was trimmed by 8 bases and the J gene end by 2 bases; junction bases not matched to a gene: 7. Germline CDR1 SNHLY, CDR2 FYNNEI. CDR3 length: 15 residues. This CDR3 is CASGLLAGPTDTQYF. The CDR3 DNA follows: TGTGCCAGCGGGTTACTAGCGGGACCCACAGATACGCAGTATTTT.

In its sample, this clonotype was seen many times. The gene calls are TRBV11-2 and TRBJ2-1; 8 nucleotides line up with TRBD2. Trimming at V came to 3 bases and at J to 7 bases, leaving 8 bases not matched to a gene. Germline values: CDR1 SGHAT, CDR2 FQNNGV. The CDR3 covers 15 residues. The CDR3 is CASSFQAGASNEQFF. In DNA form, the CDR3 reads TGTGCCAGCAGCTTTCAAGCGGGAGCAAGTAATGAGCAGTTCTTC.

The chain is built from TRBV20-1 and TRBJ2-5, with 7 bases aligning to TRBD2. Per the germline V gene, CDR1 is DFQATT and CDR2 is SNEGSKA (reference sequence). V shed 0 bases, J shed 2 bases, and the junction held 6 bases outside the gene matches. CDR3 length: 15 residues. The CDR3 here is CSAREGAGVQETQYF. In nucleotides, the CDR3 is TGCAGTGCTAGAGAGGGCGCGGGAGTGCAAGAGACCCAGTACTTC.

This clonotype was detected a few times. The chain combines TRBV10-3 with TRBJ2-4; 9 bases are a match to TRBD2. This CDR3 contains 13 residues. The J segment lost 8 bases and the V segment lost 4 bases, leaving 3 bases of the junction unmatched. Germline assignment: CDR1 ENHRY and CDR2 SYGVKD. CDR3 sequence (DNA): TGTGCCATCAGTGGGCGGGAGGGGGACATTCAGTACTTC. It encodes CAISGREGDIQYF.

This clonotype has ten or more counts. The chain is built from TRBV9 and TRBJ1-4, with 9 bases lining up with TRBD1. The V and J ends lost 2 bases and 6 bases, in that order; junction bases with no gene match: 5. The CDR3 consists of 15 residues. Per the germline V gene, CDR1 is SGDLS and CDR2 is YYNGEE. The CDR3 nucleotides are TGTGCCAGCAGCGTCACCGGGACAGGGTATGAAAAACTGTTTTTT. Protein: CASSVTGTGYEKLFF. Full variable domain (missing parts from reference TRBV9 and TRBJ1-4): DSGVTQTPKHLITATGQRVTLRCSPRSGDLSVYWYQQSLDQGLQFLIQYYNGEERAKGNILERFSAQQFPDLHSELNLSSLELGDSALYFCASSVTGTGYEKLFFGSGTQLSVL.

This clonotype is termed medium-sized. This chain links TRBV3-1 with TRBJ1-4; TRBD1 matches at 9 bases. V was pared by 3 bases and J by 4 bases, with 6 bases of the junction left unmatched. This CDR3 region has 16 residues. The V gene's germline CDR1 is LGHDT and CDR2 YNNKEL (reference sequence). The CDR3 loop is CASSHKWGQGNEKLFF. CDR3 nucleotide sequence: TGTGCCAGCAGCCATAAGTGGGGACAGGGTAATGAAAAACTGTTTTTT.

This clonotype was seen at least ten times. This chain links TRBV9 with TRBJ2-3, with TRBD1 matching 7 bases. CDR1 is SGDLS and CDR2 is YYNGEE in the germline V gene. The CDR3 loop spans 14 amino acids. V shed 3 bases and J 8 bases; nucleotides not matched to a gene: 9. CDR3 DNA: TGTGCCAGCAGCGGAGGACAGGTCGCCGTTACGCAGTATTTT. It encodes CASSGGQVAVTQYF.

The V gene is TRBV19, the J gene TRBJ2-1; 10 bases match TRBD2. This CDR3 is 15 amino acids long. The V and J ends lost 10 bases and 3 bases, in that order; junction bases with no gene match: 9. CDR1 and CDR2 (germline): LNHDA, SQIVND (reference sequence). The CDR3 DNA is TGTGCCACTAGCCCCGGGACTAGCGACTACAATGAGCAGTTCTTC. The encoded protein is CATSPGTSDYNEQFF.

This clonotype was recorded many times. V usage is TRBV3-1 and J usage is TRBJ2-1; D remains unclear. Trimming took off 4 bases at V and 3 bases at J, with 10 bases between the two ends. The CDR3 consists of 14 residues. CDR1 is LGHDT and CDR2 is YNNKEL in the germline V gene (reference sequence). CDR3 coding DNA: TGTGCCAGCAGCCTCTTCGCGAGCTACAATGAGCAGTTCTTC. Protein: CASSLFASYNEQFF.

At least ten counts were recorded for this clonotype. V and J are TRBV29-1 and TRBJ1-1, with TRBD1 as a possible D gene (5 bases). This CDR3 has 15 amino acids. Germline assignment: CDR1 SQVTM and CDR2 ANQGSEA. V was clipped by 4 bases and J by 1 base, with 16 bases between them. The CDR3 DNA reads TGCAGCGTTGGTTGGCAGGGACTAAGGAACACTGAAGCTTTCTTT. Protein: CSVGWQGLRNTEAFF.

This clonotype was found many times. J is TRBJ2-3 and V is TRBV5-1; D perhaps matches TRBD2 (6 bases). Germline lookup yields CDR1 SGHRS and CDR2 YFSETQ. Trimming stripped 0 bases from V and 3 bases from J, with 14 bases between. This CDR3 contains 16 residues. The DNA for the CDR3 is TGCGCCAGCAGCTTGGAAGGCGGGACCGGGACAGATACGCAGTATTTT. This gives the protein CASSLEGGTGTDTQYF.